The 31 T cell receptor beta chains listed next were all sequenced from one sample in a study of molecular identifiers for immune sequencing clone quantification. One entry per CDR3 protein, called by TCRdb with MiXCR from the PCR reads. The data contain about 320,000 distinct CDR3 sequences, 20% to 25% of them seen just once; the ten biggest clones take up 0.81%. The source material was naive CD8+ T cells from blood, with Jurkat cell RNA spiked in. Subset indicated: FACS-sorted CD8+CD4-CCR7+CD45RA+ naive T cells. These receptors were collected from a human donor in good health. Some libraries in this study had Jurkat cell RNA spiked in.

Notes on this clonotype: A single base separates this from a much larger clone, so it may be a read error. The chain joins TRBV20-1 to TRBJ1-5; D unclear. The CDR3 covers 13 residues. V gave up 1 base and J gave up 5 bases, with 9 bases separating them. The germline CDR1 and CDR2 sequences are DFQATT and SNEGSKA (reference sequence). Here the CDR3 reads CSARAAADQPQHF. CDR3 nucleotide sequence: TGCAGTGCTAGAGCGGCAGCTGATCAGCCCCAGCATTTT.

This clonotype has a count of ten or more. This chain joins TRBV29-1 and TRBJ2-1, with no clear D. Germline CDR1 SQVTM, CDR2 ANQGSEA. V dropped 3 bases and J dropped 4 bases, with 10 bases sitting between them. The CDR3 sequence is 13 residues long. The chain's CDR3 is CSVDPLDYNEQFF. CDR3 nucleotides: TGCAGCGTTGACCCTTTAGATTACAATGAGCAGTTCTTC.

This clonotype was detected many times. V is TRBV11-2 and J is TRBJ2-5; D not resolved. CDR1 is SGHAT, CDR2 FQNNGV, per germline. V gave up 8 bases and J gave up 0 bases, with 13 bases separating them. CDR3 length equals 14 residues. The CDR3 sequence: CASSHSGYQETQYF. The CDR3 DNA follows: TGTGCCAGCTCCCATTCAGGTTACCAAGAGACCCAGTACTTC.

There are many counts of this clonotype. This chain links TRBV19 with TRBJ2-2, with a weak D call TRBD2 (7 bases). Trimming removed 3 bases at V and 6 bases at J, with 14 bases between. CDR3 size: 15 residues. Germline lookup yields CDR1 LNHDA and CDR2 SQIVND (reference sequence). The CDR3: CASSIGGRGAGELFF. The CDR3, as DNA: TGTGCCAGTAGTATTGGGGGCCGGGGGGCCGGGGAGCTGTTTTTT.

This clonotype was counted at least ten times. The gene calls are TRBV29-1 and TRBJ1-2, with D unclear. This CDR3 comprises 9 residues. Germline V gene data show CDR1 as SQVTM and CDR2 as ANQGSEA. The CDR3 coding sequence is TGCAGGGAGGGTGGCGGCTACACCTTC. Translation gives CREGGGYTF.

This clonotype was recorded a few times. The chain joins TRBV6-2 or TRBV6-3 to TRBJ2-3; TRBD1 matches at 8 bases. The V gene's germline CDR1 is MNHEY and CDR2 SVGEGT. The CDR3 sequence is 18 residues long. With 6 bases clipped from V and 4 bases from J, the junction kept 18 bases outside the gene matches. This chain's CDR3 is CASRSPLRTGTAADTQYF. CDR3 nucleotide sequence: TGTGCCAGCAGATCCCCCCTGCGGACAGGGACGGCGGCAGATACGCAGTATTTT.

This clonotype has at least ten counts. V and J are TRBV20-1 and TRBJ2-4; D is ambiguous. The CDR3 loop spans 13 amino acids. Between the trimmed V and J ends, which lost 2 bases and 3 bases, there was a span of 8 bases. The germline V gene encodes CDR1 DFQATT and CDR2 SNEGSKA (reference sequence). CDR3 region: CSARTADKNIQYF. CDR3 nucleotides: TGCAGTGCTAGAACAGCAGACAAAAACATTCAGTACTTC.

This clonotype has at least ten counts. The rearrangement joins TRBV30 to TRBJ2-3; TRBD2 aligns across 9 bases. Trimming removed 8 bases from V and 2 bases from J; junction bases left unmatched: 8. The CDR3 spans 14 residues. CDR1 and CDR2 from the germline V gene are GTSNPN and SVGIG (reference sequence). CDR3 amino acids: CARGAGGFTDTQYF. CDR3 in DNA: TGTGCCCGTGGCGCGGGGGGGTTCACAGATACGCAGTATTTT.

This clonotype has at least ten counts. The chain joins TRBV12-3 or TRBV12-4 to TRBJ2-3; 8 nucleotides match TRBD1. This CDR3 is 14 amino acids long. The V and J ends lost 6 bases and 5 bases, in that order; junction bases with no gene match: 7. The CDR3 region has the DNA TGTGCCAGCAGCCTGGACAGGGTTGGAGATACGCAGTATTTT. Translating gives CASSLDRVGDTQYF.

In this sample, this clonotype turned up many times. CDR3 residues: CASSHTSQGADEQYF. The CDR3 coding sequence is TGTGCCAGCAGCCATACCTCACAGGGGGCCGACGAGCAGTACTTC. The chain combines TRBV28 with TRBJ2-7; 9 nucleotides match TRBD1. The CDR3 contains 15 residues. CDR1 is MDHEN, CDR2 SYDVKM, per germline. Germline trimming cut 6 bases from V and 5 bases from J; bases unmatched to any gene: 11. Combining the CDR3 with reference TRBV28 and TRBJ2-7 gives the whole variable domain DVKVTQSSRYLVKRTGEKVFLECVQDMDHENMFWYRQDPGLGLRLIYFSYDVKMKEKGDIPEGYSVSREKKERFSLILESASTNQTSMYLCASSHTSQGADEQYFGPGTRLTVT.

This clonotype was picked up a small number of times. CDR3 DNA sequence: TGTGCCAGCAGCCTTTCCTCGGGGGACAGGGCGAACACTGAAGCTTTCTTT. Translation: CASSLSSGDRANTEAFF. The chain is built from TRBV14 and TRBJ1-1; 9 bases are a match to TRBD1. Trimming cost V 4 bases and J 1 base; bases outside gene matches: 10. The V gene's germline CDR1 is SGHDN and CDR2 FVKESK. The CDR3 consists of 17 residues.

This clonotype was picked up many times. The genes are TRBV20-1 and TRBJ1-2, with a possible D match to TRBD1 (6 bases). CDR3 size: 13 residues. V lost 1 base and J 5 bases, leaving 11 bases between the germline ends. The germline V gene has CDR1 DFQATT and CDR2 SNEGSKA (reference sequence). The CDR3 DNA follows: TGCAGTGCTAGAGTTCCCGGACAGTATGGCTACACCTTC. It is translated as CSARVPGQYGYTF.

In the case of this clonotype: Being one base from a much bigger clone, this may be a read error. This chain uses TRBV9 with TRBJ2-7; 8 bases agree with TRBD2. Germline CDR1 is SGDLS and CDR2 is YYNGEE. The CDR3 is made up of 15 amino acids. The CDR3 here is CVSSVRGGNSDEQYF. In DNA form, the CDR3 reads TGTGTCAGCAGCGTACGGGGGGGCAATAGCGACGAGCAGTACTTC. Filled out from reference TRBV9 and TRBJ2-7, the complete variable domain reads DSGVTQTPKHLITATGQRVTLRCSPRSGDLSVYWYQQSLDQGLQFLIQYYNGEERAKGNILERFSAQQFPDLHSELNLSSLELGDSALYFCVSSVRGGNSDEQYFGPGTRLTVT.

The chain recombines TRBV10-1 with TRBJ2-1; D is unresolved. With 0 bases removed from V and 4 bases from J, the gap between germline ends came to 10 bases. This CDR3 spans 15 amino acids. Germline CDR1 and CDR2: WNHNN and SYGVQD (reference sequence). The CDR3 DNA reads TGCGCCAGCAGTGAGTCGAAGGACCGGTACAATGAGCAGTTCTTC. The encoded protein is CASSESKDRYNEQFF.

This clonotype was observed many times. The chain combines TRBV2 with TRBJ2-1; 9 bases map to TRBD1. Per the germline V gene, CDR1 is SNHLY and CDR2 is FYNNEI. Trimming at V came to 3 bases and at J to 2 bases, leaving 2 bases not matched to a gene. CDR3 length: 15 amino acids. The CDR3 loop is CASSDGQGPYNEQFF. The CDR3 bases are TGTGCCAGCAGTGATGGACAGGGGCCCTACAATGAGCAGTTCTTC.

V usage is TRBV4-1 and J usage is TRBJ1-5; possibly TRBD1 for D (5 bases). Germline-derived CDR1 and CDR2 are MGHRA and YSYEKL. The CDR3 is 17 amino acids. Trimming shortened V by 0 bases and J by 1 base, and 13 bases separated the two germline ends. The CDR3 bases are TGCGCCAGCAGCCAAGAGGCCCGTGGGGGAAGCAATCAGCCCCAGCATTTT. Its translation: CASSQEARGGSNQPQHF.

This clonotype has at least ten counts. This chain links TRBV28 with TRBJ2-6, with 8 nucleotides matching TRBD1. The V segment lost 6 bases and the J segment 0 bases; nucleotides outside the gene matches: 16. Germline V CDR1 and CDR2: MDHEN, SYDVKM. The CDR3 length is 20 residues. CDR3 sequence: CASSFRSPGQVSSGANVLTF. Written as DNA, the CDR3 is TGTGCCAGCAGCTTTAGATCACCGGGACAGGTGTCCTCTGGGGCCAACGTCCTGACTTTC.

This clonotype was counted ten times or more. V gene TRBV20-1 combines with J gene TRBJ2-3, with D possibly TRBD2 on 7 matching bases. CDR1 and CDR2 from the germline V gene are DFQATT and SNEGSKA (reference sequence). The CDR3 covers 17 residues. V gave up 5 bases and J gave up 2 bases, with 23 bases separating them. As DNA, the CDR3 is TGCAGTGCTGAGGATGAGGGGAGGGGGAGGGTCACAGATACGCAGTATTTT. As protein: CSAEDEGRGRVTDTQYF.

V and J are TRBV27 and TRBJ2-3; TRBD2 aligns across 10 bases. This CDR3 contains 15 residues. Losses at the gene ends were 5 bases for V and 5 bases for J; bases not matched to a gene: 7. CDR1 is MNHEY and CDR2 is SMNVEV in the germline V gene (reference sequence). The CDR3 bases are TGTGCCAGCAGTCCCGCTAGCGGGGGTCAAGATACGCAGTATTTT. Protein product: CASSPASGGQDTQYF.

Many counts were recorded for this clonotype. The chain joins TRBV6-6 to TRBJ2-3, with D perhaps matching TRBD1 or TRBD2 (6 bases each). Trimming removed 3 bases from V and 3 bases from J, with 13 bases in between. Germline assignment: CDR1 MNHNY and CDR2 SVGAGI (reference sequence). There are 15 residues in the CDR3. CDR3 amino acids: CASSYGGGTTDTQYF. In DNA form, the CDR3 reads TGTGCCAGCAGTTATGGGGGCGGGACAACAGATACGCAGTATTTT.

This clonotype was seen more than once but under ten times. Possible read error: a much larger clone is one base away. The V call is TRBV5-4, the J call TRBJ2-7, with D tentatively TRBD2 (6 bases). The CDR3 runs 15 residues. The germline gives CDR1 SGHNT, CDR2 YYREEE (reference sequence). CDR3 amino acids: CAGSLAIGGSYEQYF. In DNA form, the CDR3 reads TGTGCCGGCAGCTTGGCCATCGGGGGCTCCTACGAGCAGTACTTC.

A remark on this clonotype: A clone one base away is much larger, so this may be a read error. The V call is TRBV11-2, the J call TRBJ2-2; D gene unclear. V shed 4 bases and J shed 9 bases, with 21 bases lying between them. Germline CDR1 and CDR2: SGHAT and FQNNGV. The CDR3 runs 16 residues. The CDR3 DNA follows: TGTGCCAGCAGCTACCACCCTCCTGGTCGGGCCTGGGAGCTGTTTTTT. It specifies CASSYHPPGRAWELFF.

A note on this clonotype: One junction end does not reproduce the germline sequence, and a read error may be involved. J is TRBJ2-7 and V is TRBV20-1, with 7 bases fitting TRBD2. Germline CDR1 DFQATT, CDR2 SNEGSKA (reference sequence). This CDR3 has 14 residues. The CDR3 sequence is CNARAVSGTNEQYF. CDR3 DNA sequence: TGCAATGCTAGAGCGGTGTCAGGGACTAACGAGCAGTACTTC.

In its sample, this clonotype was seen many times. The chain has TRBV7-2 and TRBJ2-3; possibly TRBD2 for D (5 bases). The CDR3 covers 19 residues. The V and J ends lost 2 bases and 6 bases respectively, with 27 bases between them. Germline V gene data show CDR1 as SGHTA and CDR2 as FQGNSA. For the CDR3, the DNA is TGTGCCAGCAGCTTACCCGCGGTGTTGACGTACGGAGGTACGGATACGCAGTATTTT. Translated: CASSLPAVLTYGGTDTQYF.

The sample holds a few counts of this clonotype. The genes are TRBV5-5 and TRBJ2-7; D gene ambiguous. The CDR3 totals 14 residues. V dropped 4 bases and J dropped 2 bases, with 13 bases sitting between them. Germline V gene lookup returns CDR1 SGHKS and CDR2 YYEKEE (reference sequence). This CDR3 reads CASSTDYLPYEQYF. CDR3 coding DNA: TGTGCCAGCAGCACAGATTACCTACCCTACGAGCAGTACTTC.

The sample holds many counts of this clonotype. The chain has TRBV12-5 and TRBJ1-6, with D unclear. Trimming stripped 5 bases from V and 5 bases from J, with 10 bases between. This CDR3 has 14 amino acids. In germline, CDR1 is LGHNT, CDR2 FRNRAP. The CDR3 DNA follows: TGTGCTAGTGGTCCGGCTTCAAATAATTCACCCCTCCACTTT. Translating gives CASGPASNNSPLHF.

This clonotype was observed at least ten times. This chain uses TRBV6-6 with TRBJ1-5; D is possibly TRBD1 (6 bases). Looked up from germline, CDR1 is MNHNY and CDR2 is SVGAGI (reference sequence). Trimming took 7 bases from V and 7 from J, leaving 17 bases between them. There are 14 residues in the CDR3. The CDR3 nucleotides read TGTGCCAGCACGCCCACAGGGTCTTTACAGCCCCAGCATTTT. Amino acids: CASTPTGSLQPQHF.

This clonotype was observed once. A much larger clone is a single base away; this may be a read error. The J gene is TRBJ2-7, the V gene TRBV7-9, with 11 bases fitting TRBD1. The CDR3 is made up of 15 amino acids. Germline CDR1 and CDR2: SEHNR and FQNEAQ (reference sequence). CDR3 loop: CASSPTGTGGGEQCF. CDR3 DNA sequence: TGTGCCAGCAGCCCGACCGGGACAGGGGGAGGCGAGCAGTGCTTC.

This clonotype was detected many times. V and J are TRBV23-1 and TRBJ2-5, with 7 bases matching TRBD1. TRBV23-1 is an ORF; its function is uncertain. The CDR3 has 16 amino acids. J was trimmed by 2 bases and V by 2 bases; bases with no gene match: 8. CDR3 nucleotides: TGCGCCAGCAGTCAACGTCCCCCAGGGGGTCAAGAGACCCAGTACTTC. Amino acids: CASSQRPPGGQETQYF.

Note on this clonotype: A much larger clone is a single base away; this may be a read error. Given the absence of the conserved phenylalanine or tryptophan at the CDR3 end, a read error is likely. The J gene is TRBJ2-1, the V gene TRBV28; TRBD2 aligns across 9 bases. Trimming at V came to 2 bases and at J to 8 bases, leaving 13 bases not matched to a gene. CDR1 and CDR2 from the germline V gene are MDHEN and SYDVKM. The CDR3 spans 17 residues. The CDR3 protein is CASSLTPRLAAWYEQFL. The CDR3 region has the DNA TGTGCCAGCAGTTTAACGCCCCGACTAGCGGCCTGGTATGAGCAGTTCCTC.

This clonotype was detected a few times. Likely a read error: the CDR3 ends without its conserved phenylalanine or tryptophan. The chain carries TRBV7-9 and TRBJ2-3; D gene unclear. CDR1 is SEHNR, CDR2 FQNEAQ, per germline (reference sequence). Trimming pared 1 base from V and 2 bases from J, leaving 10 bases between. The CDR3 has 15 residues. The DNA of the CDR3 is TGTGCCAGCAGCTTAGGATGGGCCAACACAGATACGCAGTATTCT. This encodes CASSLGWANTDTQYS.